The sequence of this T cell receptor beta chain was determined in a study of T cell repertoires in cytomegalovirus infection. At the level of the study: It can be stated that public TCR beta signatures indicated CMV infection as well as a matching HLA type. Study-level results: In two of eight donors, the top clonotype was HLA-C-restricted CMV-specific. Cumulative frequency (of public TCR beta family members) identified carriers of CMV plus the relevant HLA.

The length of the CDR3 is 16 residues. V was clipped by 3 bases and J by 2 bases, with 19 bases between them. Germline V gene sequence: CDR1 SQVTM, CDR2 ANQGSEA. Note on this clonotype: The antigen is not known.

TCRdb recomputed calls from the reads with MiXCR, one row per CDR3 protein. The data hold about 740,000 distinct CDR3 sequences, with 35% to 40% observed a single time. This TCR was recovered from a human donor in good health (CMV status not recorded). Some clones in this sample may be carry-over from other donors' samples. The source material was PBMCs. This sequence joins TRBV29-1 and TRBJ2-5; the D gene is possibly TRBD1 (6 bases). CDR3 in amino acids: CSVDKPGQTPQETQYF. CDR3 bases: TGCAGCGTTGATAAACCGGGACAAACACCACAAGAGACCCAGTACTTC.